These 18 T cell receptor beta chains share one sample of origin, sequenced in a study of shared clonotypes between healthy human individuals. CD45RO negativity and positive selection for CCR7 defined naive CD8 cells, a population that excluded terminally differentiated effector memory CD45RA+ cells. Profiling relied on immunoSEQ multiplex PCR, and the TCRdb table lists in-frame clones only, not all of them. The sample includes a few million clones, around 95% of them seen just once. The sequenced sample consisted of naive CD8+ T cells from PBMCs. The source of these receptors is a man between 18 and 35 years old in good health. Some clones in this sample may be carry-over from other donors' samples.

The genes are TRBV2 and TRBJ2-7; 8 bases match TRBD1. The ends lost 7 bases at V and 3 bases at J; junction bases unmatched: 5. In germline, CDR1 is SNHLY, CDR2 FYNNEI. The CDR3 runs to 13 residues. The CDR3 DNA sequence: TGTGCCAGCATGGGACAGGACCTCTACGAGCAGTACTTC. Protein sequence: CASMGQDLYEQYF.

CDR3 nucleotide sequence: TGTGCCAGCAGCTTGGACGAACTAGGTCAGCCCCAGCATTTT. Protein product: CASSLDELGQPQHF. The J gene is TRBJ1-5, the V gene TRBV5-8; D remains unclear. CDR3 length: 14 amino acids. The germline V gene has CDR1 SGHTS and CDR2 YDEGEE. Trimming removed 0 bases at V and 6 bases at J, with 10 bases between.

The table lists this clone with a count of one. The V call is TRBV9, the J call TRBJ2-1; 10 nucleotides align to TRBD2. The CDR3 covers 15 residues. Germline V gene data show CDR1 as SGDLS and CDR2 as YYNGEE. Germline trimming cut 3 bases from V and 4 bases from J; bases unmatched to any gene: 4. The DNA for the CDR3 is TGTGCCAGCAGCGGGAGCGGGAGGGTTTACAATGAGCAGTTCTTC. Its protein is CASSGSGRVYNEQFF.

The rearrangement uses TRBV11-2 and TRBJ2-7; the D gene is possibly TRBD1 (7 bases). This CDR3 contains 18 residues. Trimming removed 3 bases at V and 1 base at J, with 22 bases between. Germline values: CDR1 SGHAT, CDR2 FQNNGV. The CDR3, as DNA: TGTGCCAGCAGCTTGGGGGTAGGGGCACAGGGGACTTCCTACGAGCAGTACTTC. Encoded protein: CASSLGVGAQGTSYEQYF. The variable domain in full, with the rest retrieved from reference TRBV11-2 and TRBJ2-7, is EAGVAQSPRYKIIEKRQSVAFWCNPISGHATLYWYQQILGQGPKLLIQFQNNGVVDDSQLPKDRFSAERLKGVDSTLKIQPAKLEDSAVYLCASSLGVGAQGTSYEQYFGPGTRLTVT.

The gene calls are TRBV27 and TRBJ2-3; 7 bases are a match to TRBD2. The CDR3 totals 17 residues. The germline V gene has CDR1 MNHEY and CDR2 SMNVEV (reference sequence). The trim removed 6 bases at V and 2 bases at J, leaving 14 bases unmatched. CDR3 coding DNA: TGTGCCAGCAGCCTCCTCCCCAGCGGGACGGTCACAGATACGCAGTATTTT. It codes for CASSLLPSGTVTDTQYF.

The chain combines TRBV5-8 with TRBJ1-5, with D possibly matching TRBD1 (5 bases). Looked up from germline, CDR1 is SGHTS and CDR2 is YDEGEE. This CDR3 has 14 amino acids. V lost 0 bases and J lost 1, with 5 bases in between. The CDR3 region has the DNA TGTGCCAGCAGCTTGGCAGGGAGCAATCAGCCCCAGCATTTT. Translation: CASSLAGSNQPQHF. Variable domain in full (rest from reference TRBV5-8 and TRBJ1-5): EAGVTQSPTHLIKTRGQQATLRCSPISGHTSVYWYQQALGLGLQFLLWYDEGEERNRGNFPPRFSGRQFPNYSSELNVNALELEDSALYLCASSLAGSNQPQHFGDGTRLSIL.

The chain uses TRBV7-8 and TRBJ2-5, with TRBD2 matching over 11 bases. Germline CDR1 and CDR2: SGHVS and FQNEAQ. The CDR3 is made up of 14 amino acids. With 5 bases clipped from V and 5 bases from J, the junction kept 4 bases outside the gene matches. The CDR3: CASSPWTSGETQYF. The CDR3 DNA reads TGTGCCAGCAGCCCCTGGACTAGCGGGGAGACCCAGTACTTC.

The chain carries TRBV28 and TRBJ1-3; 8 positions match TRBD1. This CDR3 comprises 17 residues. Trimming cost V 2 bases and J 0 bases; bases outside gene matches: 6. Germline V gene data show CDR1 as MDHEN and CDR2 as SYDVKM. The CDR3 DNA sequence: TGTGCCAGCAGTTTAAGTAGGACAGGGCCCTCTGGAAACACCATATATTTT. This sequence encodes CASSLSRTGPSGNTIYF. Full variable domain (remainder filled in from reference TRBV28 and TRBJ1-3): DVKVTQSSRYLVKRTGEKVFLECVQDMDHENMFWYRQDPGLGLRLIYFSYDVKMKEKGDIPEGYSVSREKKERFSLILESASTNQTSMYLCASSLSRTGPSGNTIYFGEGSWLTVV.

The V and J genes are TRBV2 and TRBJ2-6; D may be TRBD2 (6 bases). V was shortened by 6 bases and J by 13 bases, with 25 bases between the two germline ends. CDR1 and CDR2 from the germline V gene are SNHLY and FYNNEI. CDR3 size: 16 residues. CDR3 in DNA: TGTGCCAGCAGCCTCGGGGTAGCGGCATTTCAACGGGTCCTGACTTTC. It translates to CASSLGVAAFQRVLTF.

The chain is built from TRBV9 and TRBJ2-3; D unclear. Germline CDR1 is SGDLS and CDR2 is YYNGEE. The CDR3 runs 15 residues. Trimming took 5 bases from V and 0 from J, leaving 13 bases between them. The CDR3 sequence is CASSQKPDSTDTQYF. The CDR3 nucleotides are TGTGCCAGCAGTCAGAAACCGGATAGCACAGATACGCAGTATTTT.

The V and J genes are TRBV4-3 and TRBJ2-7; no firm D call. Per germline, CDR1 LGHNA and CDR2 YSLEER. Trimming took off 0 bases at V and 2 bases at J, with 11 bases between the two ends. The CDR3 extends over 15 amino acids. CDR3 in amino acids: CASSQEMGSPYEQYF. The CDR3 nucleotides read TGCGCCAGCAGCCAAGAGATGGGTAGTCCCTACGAGCAGTACTTC.

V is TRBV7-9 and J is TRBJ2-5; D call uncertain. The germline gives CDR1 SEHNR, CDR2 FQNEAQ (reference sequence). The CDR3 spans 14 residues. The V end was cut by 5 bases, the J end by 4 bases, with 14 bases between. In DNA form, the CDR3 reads TGTGCCAGCAGCCCCCCGTCAGCTGGAGAGACCCAGTACTTC. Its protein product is CASSPPSAGETQYF.

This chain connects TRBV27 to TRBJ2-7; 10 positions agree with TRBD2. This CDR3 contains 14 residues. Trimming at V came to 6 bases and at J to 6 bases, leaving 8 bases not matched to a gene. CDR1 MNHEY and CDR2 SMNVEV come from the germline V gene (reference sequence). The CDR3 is CASSPSGRAPEQYF. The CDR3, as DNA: TGTGCCAGCAGCCCGAGCGGGAGGGCCCCCGAGCAGTACTTC.

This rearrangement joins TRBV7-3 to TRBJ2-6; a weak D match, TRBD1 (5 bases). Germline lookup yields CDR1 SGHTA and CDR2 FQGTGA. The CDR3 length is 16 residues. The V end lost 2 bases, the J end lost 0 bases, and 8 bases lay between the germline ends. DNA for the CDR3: TGTGCCAGCAGCTTATCCCAGGGCTCTGGGGCCAACGTCCTGACTTTC. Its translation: CASSLSQGSGANVLTF.

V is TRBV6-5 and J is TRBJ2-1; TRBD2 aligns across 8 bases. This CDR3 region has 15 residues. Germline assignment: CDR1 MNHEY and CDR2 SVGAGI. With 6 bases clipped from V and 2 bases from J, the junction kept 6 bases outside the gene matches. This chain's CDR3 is CASSGGGSAYNEQFF. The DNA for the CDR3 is TGTGCCAGCAGCGGCGGGGGGTCCGCCTACAATGAGCAGTTCTTC.

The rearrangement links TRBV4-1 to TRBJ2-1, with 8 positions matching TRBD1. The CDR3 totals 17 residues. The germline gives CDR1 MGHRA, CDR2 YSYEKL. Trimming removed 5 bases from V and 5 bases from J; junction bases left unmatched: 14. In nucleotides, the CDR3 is TGCGCCAGCAGCGAAGGAAGACAGGGGCGACGGGACAATGAGCAGTTCTTC. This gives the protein CASSEGRQGRRDNEQFF.

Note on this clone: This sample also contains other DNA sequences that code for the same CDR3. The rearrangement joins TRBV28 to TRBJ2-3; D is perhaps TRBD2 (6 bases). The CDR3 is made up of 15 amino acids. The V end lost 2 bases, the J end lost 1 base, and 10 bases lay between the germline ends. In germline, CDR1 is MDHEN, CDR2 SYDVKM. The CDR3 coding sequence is TGTGCCAGCAGTTTAAGGGCTAGCGGCACAGATACGCAGTATTTT. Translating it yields CASSLRASGTDTQYF.

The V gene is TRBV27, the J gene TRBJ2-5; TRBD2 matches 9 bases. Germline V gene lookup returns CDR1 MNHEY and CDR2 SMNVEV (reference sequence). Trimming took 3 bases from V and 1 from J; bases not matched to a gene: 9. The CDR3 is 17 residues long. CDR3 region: CASSFLPLAGIQETQYF. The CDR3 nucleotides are TGTGCCAGCAGTTTCCTTCCCCTAGCGGGGATCCAAGAGACCCAGTACTTC.